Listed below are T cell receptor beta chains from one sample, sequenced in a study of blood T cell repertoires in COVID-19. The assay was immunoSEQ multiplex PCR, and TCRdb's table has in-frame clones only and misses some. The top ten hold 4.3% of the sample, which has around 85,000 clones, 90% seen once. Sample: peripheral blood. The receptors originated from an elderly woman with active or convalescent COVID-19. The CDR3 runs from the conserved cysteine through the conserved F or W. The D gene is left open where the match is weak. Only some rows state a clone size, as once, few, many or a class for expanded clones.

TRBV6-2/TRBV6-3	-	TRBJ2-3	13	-	CASSYSRADTQYF	TGTGCCAGCAGTTACTCGAGAGCAGATACGCAGTATTTT
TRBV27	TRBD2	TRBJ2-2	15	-	CASSFLAGVGGELFF	TGTGCCAGCAGTTTTCTAGCGGGAGTGGGCGGGGAGCTGTTTTTT
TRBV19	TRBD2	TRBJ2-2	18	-	CASNSRTSGSSGTGELFF	TGTGCCAGTAACTCCCGGACTAGCGGGAGTTCGGGCACCGGGGAGCTGTTTTTT
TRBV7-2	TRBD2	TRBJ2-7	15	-	CASSLGTSGRYEQYF	TGTGCCAGCAGCTTAGGAACTAGCGGGAGGTACGAGCAGTACTTC
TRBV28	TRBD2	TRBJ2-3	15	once	CASSSLAGGTDTQYF	TGTGCCAGCAGTTCCTTAGCGGGCGGCACAGATACGCAGTATTTT
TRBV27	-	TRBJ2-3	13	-	CASSLGAGDTQYF	TGTGCCAGCAGTTTAGGGGCAGGGGATACGCAGTATTTT
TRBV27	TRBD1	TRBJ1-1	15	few	CASSSRTGGGTEAFF	TGTGCCAGCAGTTCTAGGACAGGGGGAGGCACTGAAGCTTTCTTT
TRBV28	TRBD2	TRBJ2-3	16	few	CASSFILTGGTDTQYF	TGTGCCAGCAGTTTCATCTTAACGGGAGGGACAGATACGCAGTATTTT
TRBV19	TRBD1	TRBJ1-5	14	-	CASSTGQVWQPQHF	TGTGCCAGTAGTACAGGACAGGTTTGGCAGCCCCAGCATTTT
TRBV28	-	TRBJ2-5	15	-	CASSWGRGFQETQYF	TGTGCCAGCAGTTGGGGACGGGGGTTCCAAGAGACCCAGTACTTC
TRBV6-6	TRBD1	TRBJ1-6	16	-	CASSYPRDRRNSPLHF	TGTGCCAGCAGTTACCCAAGGGACAGGAGAAATTCACCCCTCCACTTT
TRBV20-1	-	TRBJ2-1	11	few	CSASPTEGQFF	TGCAGTGCTAGTCCAACGGAGGGGCAGTTCTTC
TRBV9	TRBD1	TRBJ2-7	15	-	CASSVGQGANSEQYF	TGTGCCAGCAGCGTAGGACAGGGGGCGAATTCCGAGCAGTACTTC
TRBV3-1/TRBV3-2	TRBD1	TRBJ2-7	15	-	CASSQGTGGFREQYF	TGTGCCAGCAGCCAAGGTACAGGGGGCTTTCGCGAGCAGTACTTC
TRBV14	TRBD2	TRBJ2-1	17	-	CASSQTDGGRGLNEQFF	TGTGCCAGCAGCCAAACCGACGGGGGGAGGGGTCTCAATGAGCAGTTCTTC
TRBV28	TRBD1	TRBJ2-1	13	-	CATSGTAHNEQFF	TGTGCTACCTCCGGGACAGCCCACAATGAGCAGTTCTTC
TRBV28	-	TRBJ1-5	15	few	CASGSAQGGNQPQHF	TGTGCCAGCGGTTCAGCCCAAGGAGGCAATCAGCCCCAGCATTTT
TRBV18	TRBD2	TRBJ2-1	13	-	CASSPRGIDEQFF	TGTGCCAGCTCACCGCGGGGGATCGATGAGCAGTTCTTC
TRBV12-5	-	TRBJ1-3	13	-	CASGPNTGNTIYF	TGTGCTAGTGGTCCCAACACAGGAAACACCATATATTTT
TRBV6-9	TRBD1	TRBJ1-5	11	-	CASTGGQPQHF	TGTGCCAGCACAGGGGGTCAGCCCCAGCATTTT
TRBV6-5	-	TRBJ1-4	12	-	CASSYRGGELFF	TGTGCCAGCAGTTACAGGGGCGGGGAACTGTTTTTT
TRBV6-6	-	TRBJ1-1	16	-	CASSYSTNRGNTEAFF	TGTGCCAGCAGTTACTCGACCAATCGAGGGAACACTGAAGCTTTCTTT
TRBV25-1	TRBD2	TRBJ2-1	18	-	CASSRLAGANPDSNEQFF	TGTGCCAGCAGCCGACTAGCGGGAGCAAACCCGGATTCCAATGAGCAGTTCTTC
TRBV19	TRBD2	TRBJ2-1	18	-	CASSRGRLAGGSYNEQFF	TGTGCCAGCTCCAGGGGGCGACTAGCGGGAGGCTCCTACAATGAGCAGTTCTTC
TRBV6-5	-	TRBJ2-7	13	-	CASSYTSGAEQYF	TGTGCCAGCAGTTACACTTCAGGGGCCGAGCAGTACTTC
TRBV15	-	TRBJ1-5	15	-	CATSRLRGGNQPQHF	TGTGCCACCAGCAGACTACGCGGGGGCAATCAGCCCCAGCATTTT
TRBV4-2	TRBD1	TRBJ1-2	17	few	CASSQDQGQGAFGGYTF	TGTGCCAGCAGCCAAGATCAGGGCCAGGGGGCATTCGGGGGCTACACCTTC
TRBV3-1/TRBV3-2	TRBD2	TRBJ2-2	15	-	CASSGGLAGNGELFF	TGTGCCAGCAGTGGGGGACTAGCGGGAAACGGGGAGCTGTTTTTT